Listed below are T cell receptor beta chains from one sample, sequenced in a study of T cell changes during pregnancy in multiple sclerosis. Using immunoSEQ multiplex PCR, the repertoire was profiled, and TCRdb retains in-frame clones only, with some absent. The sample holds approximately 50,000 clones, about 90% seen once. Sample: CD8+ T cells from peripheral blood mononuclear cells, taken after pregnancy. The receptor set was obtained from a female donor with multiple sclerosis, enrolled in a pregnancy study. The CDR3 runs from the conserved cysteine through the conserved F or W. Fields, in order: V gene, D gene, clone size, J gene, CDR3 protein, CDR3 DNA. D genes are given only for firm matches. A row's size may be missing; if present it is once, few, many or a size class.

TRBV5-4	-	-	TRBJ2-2	CASSADNPGELFF	TGTGCCAGCAGCGCGGACAACCCCGGGGAGCTGTTTTTT
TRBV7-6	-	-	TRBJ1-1	CASSLSGGSNTEAFF	TGTGCCAGCAGCTTAAGCGGGGGATCGAACACTGAAGCTTTTTTT
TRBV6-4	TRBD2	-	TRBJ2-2	CASSDSTSGTGELFF	TGTGCCAGCAGTGACTCGACTAGCGGCACCGGGGAGCTGTTTTTT
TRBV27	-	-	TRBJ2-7	CASSGSDSYEQYF	TGTGCCAGCAGCGGCAGCGACTCCTACGAGCAGTACTTC
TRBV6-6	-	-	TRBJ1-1	CASIWGRYPFF	TGTGCCAGCATATGGGGGAGGTATCCTTTCTTT
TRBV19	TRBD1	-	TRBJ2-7	CASTSRGLANEQYF	TGTGCCAGTACCTCCAGGGGGCTAGCGAACGAGCAGTACTTC
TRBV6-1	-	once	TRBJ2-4	CASSEVAGALNIQYF	TGTGCCAGCAGTGAAGTTGCAGGGGCTTTGAACATTCAGTACTTC
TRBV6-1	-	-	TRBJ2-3	CASSETAIVMTDTQYF	TGTGCCAGCAGTGAAACAGCCATTGTCATGACCGATACGCAGTATTTT
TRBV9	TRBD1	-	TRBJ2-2	CASSHRTGGATGELFF	TGTGCCAGCAGCCATAGGACAGGGGGGGCCACCGGGGAGCTGTTTTTT
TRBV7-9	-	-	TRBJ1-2	CAIGYGYTF	TGTGCCATCGGTTATGGCTACACCTTC
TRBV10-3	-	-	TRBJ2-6	CAMAGEDSSGANVLTF	TGTGCCATGGCAGGGGAAGACTCCTCTGGGGCCAACGTCCTGACTTTC